The 11 T cell receptor beta chains listed next were all sequenced from one sample in a study of PD-1 blockade in classical Hodgkin lymphoma. Brentuximab vedotin exposure varied, and every patient relapsed after autologous stem cell transplantation. Repertoires were generated with immunoSEQ multiplex PCR, while TCRdb's copy carries only in-frame clones and drops some. Counted here are some 24,000 clones, more than 75% occurring once; the ten biggest clones make up roughly 6.7%. The specimen was peripheral blood mononuclear cells (PBMCs), collected at baseline. These receptors were collected from a human donor with classical Hodgkin lymphoma.

The rearrangement joins TRBV2 to TRBJ1-5; no reliable D call. Germline V CDR1 and CDR2: SNHLY, FYNNEI. This CDR3 spans 14 amino acids. Trimming removed 7 bases at V and 0 bases at J, with 10 bases between. As DNA, the CDR3 is TGTGCCAGCATAGGTCAAGTTAGCAATCAGCCCCAGCATTTT. Residues: CASIGQVSNQPQHF.

This clone was detected only a few times. This rearrangement joins TRBV4-1 to TRBJ1-1, with D unclear. V was clipped by 2 bases and J by 0 bases, with 7 bases between them. This CDR3 contains 14 residues. Germline-derived CDR1 and CDR2 are MGHRA and YSYEKL. Written as DNA, the CDR3 is TGCGCCAGCAGCCAACCGACCGTGAACACTGAAGCTTTCTTT. Amino acids: CASSQPTVNTEAFF.

This clone was detected a few times. The rearrangement uses TRBV10-3 and TRBJ1-5, with D perhaps matching TRBD1 (5 bases). The ends were cut back, 4 bases at V and 3 bases at J, with 10 bases in the middle. Germline values: CDR1 ENHRY, CDR2 SYGVKD. The CDR3 covers 14 residues. CDR3 amino acids: CAISAGRVNQPQHF. The DNA for the CDR3 is TGTGCCATCAGTGCCGGCAGGGTCAATCAGCCCCAGCATTTT.

The J gene is TRBJ2-7, the V gene TRBV13, with 12 bases fitting TRBD2. J lost 3 bases, V lost 3 bases, and 3 bases had no gene match. The CDR3 has 15 amino acids. CDR1 and CDR2 from the germline V gene are PRHDT and FYEKMQ (reference sequence). Here the CDR3 DNA reads TGTGCCAGCAGCTTCCTAGCGGGGGGGCTCTACGAGCAGTACTTC. Its translation is CASSFLAGGLYEQYF.

In regard to this clone: The sample has other DNA sequences that encode this CDR3 too. V gene TRBV30 combines with J gene TRBJ1-5; D is ambiguous. V was clipped by 1 base and J by 2 bases, with 6 bases between them. Germline loops: CDR1 GTSNPN, CDR2 SVGIG (reference sequence). The length of the CDR3 is 13 residues. The CDR3 coding sequence is TGTGCCTGGAGTGGGGGAGGCAATCAGCCCCAGCATTTT. It yields the protein CAWSGGGNQPQHF.

The rearrangement joins TRBV19 to TRBJ2-3; 9 bases fit TRBD2. The CDR3 runs 15 residues. Germline V gene sequence: CDR1 LNHDA, CDR2 SQIVND (reference sequence). J was trimmed by 1 base and V by 7 bases; bases with no gene match: 6. This chain's CDR3 is CASTPQRGGTDTQYF. The DNA for the CDR3 is TGTGCCAGTACCCCGCAGCGGGGGGGCACAGATACGCAGTATTTT.

The chain joins TRBV2 to TRBJ2-1; 8 nucleotides match TRBD2. Germline V lookup: CDR1 SNHLY, CDR2 FYNNEI. The CDR3 loop spans 15 amino acids. The V segment lost 4 bases and the J segment 7 bases; nucleotides outside the gene matches: 9. In DNA, the CDR3 is TGTGCCAGCAGTGTAACGGGACTAGAGGGTAATGAGCAGTTCTTC. Its translation: CASSVTGLEGNEQFF. The whole variable domain, filled in from reference TRBV2 and TRBJ2-1, reads EPEVTQTPSHQVTQMGQEVILRCVPISNHLYFYWYRQILGQKVEFLVSFYNNEISEKSEIFDDQFSVERPDGSNFTLKIRSTKLEDSAMYFCASSVTGLEGNEQFFGPGTRLTVL.

J is TRBJ2-1 and V is TRBV19, with 11 nucleotides matching TRBD2. V lost 6 bases and J lost 15; bases outside the gene matches: 16. Germline values: CDR1 LNHDA, CDR2 SQIVND (reference sequence). CDR3 length equals 15 residues. For the CDR3, the DNA is TGTGCCAGTAGGACGCAGGTTGCTAGCGGGGGGACCCTGTTCTTC. This sequence encodes CASRTQVASGGTLFF. The full variable domain, rest sourced from reference TRBV19 and TRBJ2-1, is DGGITQSPKYLFRKEGQNVTLSCEQNLNHDAMYWYRQDPGQGLRLIYYSQIVNDFQKGDIAEGYSVSREKKESFPLTVTSAQKNPTAFYLCASRTQVASGGTLFFGPGTRLTVL.

The chain recombines TRBV27 with TRBJ1-2; perhaps TRBD1 as D (5 bases). V lost 2 bases, J lost 8 bases, and 12 bases lay in between. The CDR3 sequence is 13 residues long. CDR1 is MNHEY, CDR2 SMNVEV, per germline (reference sequence). The CDR3 DNA sequence: TGTGCCAGCAGTTTAACCGGGGCCAAGGGCTACACCTTC. Amino acid sequence: CASSLTGAKGYTF.

The chain links TRBV27 to TRBJ1-4, with a possible D match to TRBD1 (6 bases). The V and J ends lost 6 bases and 8 bases respectively, with 22 bases between them. The CDR3 length is 16 residues. Germline values: CDR1 MNHEY, CDR2 SMNVEV (reference sequence). The CDR3 coding sequence is TGTGCCAGCAGAACCAACCAACAGGGAGGTTGGGAAAAACTGTTTTTT. Amino acid sequence: CASRTNQQGGWEKLFF.

This sequence joins TRBV28 and TRBJ1-4; a possible D gene is TRBD1 (6 bases). V lost 4 bases and J 0 bases, leaving 18 bases between the germline ends. There are 18 residues in the CDR3. Germline assignment: CDR1 MDHEN and CDR2 SYDVKM. The CDR3 nucleotides read TGTGCCAGCAGTTCCAGGTACTACAGGGATTCAACTAATGAAAAACTGTTTTTT. Protein: CASSSRYYRDSTNEKLFF.